The table lists the clone carrying this TCR beta chain with a few counts. Its antigen is currently unknown. Study-wide findings and caveats: In terms of TCR gene usage, tumor memory CD4+ T cells clustered together with blood and lymph node memory CD4+ cells, as well as with lymph node naive CD4+ cells. Tumor Tregs overlapped most with tumor, then blood, naive CD4+ cells.

Germline CDR1 is MGHRA and CDR2 is YSYEKL. V shed 0 bases and J 2 bases; nucleotides not matched to a gene: 8. The CDR3 covers 17 residues. Semi-nested PCR with Nested Universal Primer A followed constant-region reverse priming of full-length variable regions. TCRdb ran MiXCR on the 5' RACE reads and lists one entry per CDR3 protein. There are approximately 41,000 distinct CDR3 sequences in the sample; roughly 27% occur only once, and roughly 4% lies in the top ten. The genes are TRBV4-1 and TRBJ2-5, with 8 bases lining up with TRBD2. The TCR comes from a female donor with breast cancer. Source material: memory CD4+ T cells sorted from a lymph node. As for subset: memory CD4+ T cells, CD4+CD45RO+CD25-. The CDR3 is CASSQDGAGAQQETQYF. The CDR3, as DNA: TGCGCCAGCAGCCAAGATGGAGCGGGAGCCCAACAAGAGACCCAGTACTTC.